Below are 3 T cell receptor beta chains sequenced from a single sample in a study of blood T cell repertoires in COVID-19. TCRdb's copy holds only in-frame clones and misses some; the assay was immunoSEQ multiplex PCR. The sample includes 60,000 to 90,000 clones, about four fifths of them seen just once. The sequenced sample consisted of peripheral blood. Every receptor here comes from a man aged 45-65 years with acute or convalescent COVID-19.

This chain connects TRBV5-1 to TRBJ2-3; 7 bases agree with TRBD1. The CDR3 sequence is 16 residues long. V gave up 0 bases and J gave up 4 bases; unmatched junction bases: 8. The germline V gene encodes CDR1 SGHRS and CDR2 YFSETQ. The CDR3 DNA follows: TGCGCCAGCAGCTTGGTGGCGACAGGGTATTCAGATACGCAGTATTTT. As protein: CASSLVATGYSDTQYF.

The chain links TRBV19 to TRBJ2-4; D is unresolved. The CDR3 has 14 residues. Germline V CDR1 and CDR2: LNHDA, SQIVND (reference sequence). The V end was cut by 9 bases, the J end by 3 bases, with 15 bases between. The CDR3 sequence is CASTRDMSKNIQYF. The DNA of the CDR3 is TGTGCCAGCACCCGCGACATGAGCAAAAACATTCAGTACTTC.

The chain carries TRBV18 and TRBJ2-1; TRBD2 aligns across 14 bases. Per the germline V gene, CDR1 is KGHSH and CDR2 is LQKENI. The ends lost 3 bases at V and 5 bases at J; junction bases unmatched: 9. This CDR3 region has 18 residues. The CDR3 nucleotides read TGTGCCAGCTCACCCATTCGATTGGGACTAGCGGGAGACAATGAGCAGTTCTTC. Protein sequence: CASSPIRLGLAGDNEQFF. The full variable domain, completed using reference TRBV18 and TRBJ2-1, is NAGVMQNPRHLVRRRGQEARLRCSPMKGHSHVYWYRQLPEEGLKFMVYLQKENIIDESGMPKERFSAEFPKEGPSILRIQQVVRGDSAAYFCASSPIRLGLAGDNEQFFGPGTRLTVL.